Listed below are T cell receptor beta chains from one sample, sequenced in a study of T cells in Graves' hyperthyroidism and ophthalmopathy. TCRdb re-derived calls from the multiplex PCR reads in MiXCR, one entry per CDR3 protein. The repertoire includes around 260,000 distinct CDR3 sequences, under 30% of them detected once, and approximately 25% sits in the top ten. Sequencing was done on a sample of blood. The source is a man aged 40-49 years with Graves' hyperthyroidism that later progressed to Graves' ophthalmopathy. Both conserved end residues are part of each CDR3. Fields, in order: D gene, clone size, V gene, J gene, CDR3 length, CDR3 protein, CDR3 DNA. The D gene is left open where the match is weak. Some rows mark clone size as missing; the rest say once, few, many or name a class of expanded clone.

D: TRBD1
size: -
V: TRBV28
J: TRBJ1-2
length: 17
CDR3: CASRGPRAGGTNYGYTF
DNA: TGTGCCAGCAGGGGGCCTAGGGCAGGGGGCACGAACTATGGCTACACCTTC

D: TRBD1
size: -
V: TRBV29-1
J: TRBJ2-7
length: 14
CDR3: CSVLDRSMVYEQYF
DNA: TGCAGCGTGTTGGACAGGAGTATGGTCTACGAGCAGTACTTC

D: -
size: many
V: TRBV13
J: TRBJ2-7
length: 15
CDR3: CASSPTGLQFGEQYF
DNA: TGTGCCAGCAGCCCGACGGGACTGCAGTTTGGGGAGCAGTACTTC

D: TRBD1
size: -
V: TRBV20-1
J: TRBJ1-5
length: 16
CDR3: CSASGTGDYSNQPQHF
DNA: TGCAGTGCTAGCGGGACAGGGGATTATAGCAATCAGCCCCAGCATTTT

D: -
size: many
V: TRBV12-3/TRBV12-4
J: TRBJ2-7
length: 13
CDR3: CASSLLLDYEQYF
DNA: TGTGCCAGCAGTTTACTCCTTGACTACGAGCAGTACTTC

D: -
size: many
V: TRBV11-2
J: TRBJ2-5
length: 12
CDR3: CASSSGRETQYF
DNA: TGTGCCAGCAGCTCGGGCAGAGAGACCCAGTACTTC

D: TRBD1
size: many
V: TRBV6-2/TRBV6-3
J: TRBJ1-2
length: 14
CDR3: CASSYEGRGYGYTF
DNA: TGTGCCAGCAGTTACGAGGGCAGGGGGTATGGCTACACCTTC

D: -
size: once
V: TRBV27
J: TRBJ1-5
length: 14
CDR3: CASSWQHPNQPQHF
DNA: TGTGCCAGCAGTTGGCAACACCCCAATCAGCCCCAGCATTTT

D: -
size: -
V: TRBV11-1
J: TRBJ1-1
length: 14
CDR3: CASNPGRTNTEAFF
DNA: TGTGCCAGCAACCCGGGACGGACGAACACTGAAGCTTTCTTT

D: -
size: -
V: TRBV28
J: TRBJ2-5
length: 12
CDR3: CASREIMQTQYF
DNA: TGTGCCAGCAGGGAAATTATGCAGACCCAGTACTTC

D: -
size: many
V: TRBV24-1
J: TRBJ2-2
length: 11
CDR3: CATSFAGELFF
DNA: TGTGCCACCAGTTTCGCTGGGGAGCTGTTTTTT

D: -
size: few
V: TRBV6-2/TRBV6-3
J: TRBJ2-7
length: 14
CDR3: CASSYGVKLGKQYF
DNA: TGTGCCAGCAGTTACGGAGTGAAACTAGGGAAGCAGTACTTC

D: -
size: many
V: TRBV28
J: TRBJ1-5
length: 15
CDR3: CASSLGWFLSQPQHF
DNA: TGTGCCAGCAGTTTAGGTTGGTTTTTGAGTCAGCCCCAGCATTTT

D: -
size: many
V: TRBV28
J: TRBJ2-7
length: 14
CDR3: CASSFARSSYEQYF
DNA: TGTGCCAGCAGTTTTGCCAGGTCCTCCTACGAGCAGTACTTC

D: TRBD2
size: many
V: TRBV6-1
J: TRBJ2-7
length: 14
CDR3: CASSGISGTYEQYF
DNA: TGTGCCAGCAGTGGGATTAGCGGGACCTACGAGCAGTACTTC

D: -
size: many
V: TRBV11-2
J: TRBJ1-6
length: 13
CDR3: CASSLGALLPLHF
DNA: TGTGCCAGCAGCCTAGGTGCCCTCTTACCCCTCCACTTT

D: -
size: -
V: TRBV6-4
J: TRBJ2-5
length: 13
CDR3: CASRDGSLETQYF
DNA: TGTGCCAGCAGGGACGGGAGTTTAGAGACCCAGTACTTC

D: TRBD2
size: many
V: TRBV5-1
J: TRBJ2-5
length: 15
CDR3: CASSFASGGQETQYF
DNA: TGCGCCAGCAGCTTCGCTAGCGGGGGCCAAGAGACCCAGTACTTC

D: -
size: many
V: TRBV20-1
J: TRBJ2-5
length: 14
CDR3: CSASQGSGFETQYF
DNA: TGCAGTGCTAGTCAGGGGTCAGGTTTTGAGACCCAGTACTTC

D: TRBD1
size: many
V: TRBV6-2/TRBV6-3
J: TRBJ1-5
length: 13
CDR3: CACRDRANQPQHF
DNA: TGTGCCTGCCGGGACAGGGCCAATCAGCCCCAGCATTTT

D: TRBD2
size: many
V: TRBV20-1
J: TRBJ2-7
length: 14
CDR3: CSARLSGRSYEQYF
DNA: TGCAGTGCCAGACTTAGCGGGAGATCTTACGAGCAGTACTTC

D: TRBD1
size: few
V: TRBV4-2
J: TRBJ1-2
length: 16
CDR3: CASSPNPGQGNYGYTF
DNA: TGTGCCAGCAGCCCTAACCCGGGACAGGGTAACTATGGCTACACCTTC

D: -
size: many
V: TRBV20-1
J: TRBJ2-7
length: 12
CDR3: CSATKPSYEQYF
DNA: TGCAGTGCTACTAAACCATCCTACGAGCAGTACTTC

D: TRBD2
size: -
V: TRBV27
J: TRBJ2-5
length: 18
CDR3: CASPLGLAGGNPRETQYF
DNA: TGTGCCAGCCCCCTCGGACTAGCGGGAGGGAATCCCAGGGAGACCCAGTACTTC

D: TRBD1
size: many
V: TRBV24-1
J: TRBJ1-1
length: 15
CDR3: CATRETGQQNTEAFF
DNA: TGTGCCACCAGGGAAACGGGACAGCAGAACACTGAAGCTTTCTTT

D: -
size: once
V: TRBV4-2
J: TRBJ1-1
length: 15
CDR3: CASSLLGIMNTEAFF
DNA: TGTGCCAGCAGCCTCCTGGGTATCATGAACACTGAAGCTTTCTTT

D: TRBD2
size: -
V: TRBV12-3/TRBV12-4
J: TRBJ2-7
length: 15
CDR3: CASRGSGSSPGEQYF
DNA: TGTGCCAGCAGGGGTAGCGGGAGTTCACCGGGGGAGCAGTACTTC

D: -
size: many
V: TRBV24-1
J: TRBJ2-5
length: 13
CDR3: CATSETLQETQYF
DNA: TGTGCCACCAGTGAGACACTCCAAGAGACCCAGTACTTC

D: TRBD1
size: many
V: TRBV11-2
J: TRBJ2-7
length: 17
CDR3: CASRPGLYRGHNYEQYF
DNA: TGTGCCAGCAGACCAGGCCTCTACAGGGGTCATAACTACGAGCAGTACTTC

D: -
size: many
V: TRBV24-1
J: TRBJ1-1
length: 13
CDR3: CATSFPGSTEAFF
DNA: TGTGCCACCAGTTTCCCAGGCTCCACTGAAGCTTTCTTT

D: -
size: many
V: TRBV6-1
J: TRBJ1-3
length: 14
CDR3: CASRPVGSGNTIYF
DNA: TGTGCCAGCAGACCCGTGGGCAGTGGAAACACCATATATTTT

D: TRBD2
size: -
V: TRBV2
J: TRBJ2-5
length: 14
CDR3: CASRETSGKETQYF
DNA: TGTGCCAGCAGAGAGACTAGCGGTAAAGAGACCCAGTACTTC